Presented here are 12 T cell receptor beta chains from one specimen sequenced in a study of blood T cell repertoires in COVID-19. Libraries were prepared by immunoSEQ multiplex PCR; TCRdb keeps only in-frame clonotypes and omits some of them. The sample shows around 70,000 clones, roughly 81% of them seen only once. Sequencing was done on a sample of peripheral blood. These receptors originate from a man between 70 and 80 years old with acute or convalescent COVID-19.

This chain joins TRBV7-9 and TRBJ2-6; 7 nucleotides align to TRBD1. The CDR3 loop spans 16 amino acids. Germline-derived CDR1 and CDR2 are SEHNR and FQNEAQ (reference sequence). The J segment lost 4 bases and the V segment lost 5 bases, leaving 8 bases of the junction unmatched. CDR3 sequence reads: CASSTYRGRGANVLTF. The CDR3, as DNA: TGTGCCAGCAGCACCTACAGGGGTCGAGGGGCCAACGTCCTGACTTTC.

The rearrangement uses TRBV9 and TRBJ1-5; possible D gene TRBD1, 5 bases. Germline V gene data show CDR1 as SGDLS and CDR2 as YYNGEE. The V end lost 3 bases, the J end lost 0 bases, and 10 bases lay between the germline ends. The length of the CDR3 is 15 residues. The CDR3 reads CASSAAGVSNQPQHF. The DNA of the CDR3 is TGTGCCAGCAGCGCGGCGGGGGTTAGCAATCAGCCCCAGCATTTT. Filled out from reference TRBV9 and TRBJ1-5, the complete variable domain reads DSGVTQTPKHLITATGQRVTLRCSPRSGDLSVYWYQQSLDQGLQFLIQYYNGEERAKGNILERFSAQQFPDLHSELNLSSLELGDSALYFCASSAAGVSNQPQHFGDGTRLSIL.

CDR3 bases: TGTGCCAGCAGTTACCGACAGGGGTGGTACGAGCAGTACTTC. This codes for CASSYRQGWYEQYF. The genes are TRBV6-5 and TRBJ2-7; 8 bases align to TRBD1. CDR3 length equals 14 residues. Germline CDR1 reads MNHEY; CDR2 reads SVGAGI. V lost 2 bases to trimming and J lost 4 bases; unmatched junction nucleotides: 4.

Points on this clone: Other DNA sequences in the same sample also yield this CDR3. The chain joins TRBV24-1 to TRBJ1-5; tentatively, D is TRBD1 (6 bases). Germline CDR1 reads KGHDR; CDR2 reads SFDVKD. The CDR3 loop spans 15 amino acids. V lost 2 bases, J lost 3 bases, and 10 bases lay in between. The CDR3 loop is CATSDSGQPNQPQHF. CDR3 bases: TGTGCCACCAGTGATTCGGGACAACCCAATCAGCCCCAGCATTTT.

V usage is TRBV19 and J usage is TRBJ2-7; 7 bases map to TRBD1. Per the germline V gene, CDR1 is LNHDA and CDR2 is SQIVND (reference sequence). This CDR3 spans 14 amino acids. The V and J ends lost 5 bases and 0 bases, in that order; junction bases with no gene match: 4. This chain's CDR3 is CASSSDRSSYEQYF. DNA for the CDR3: TGTGCCAGTAGTTCGGACAGGAGCTCCTACGAGCAGTACTTC.

V is TRBV7-3 and J is TRBJ2-7, with TRBD2 identical over 9 bases. Germline V CDR1 and CDR2: SGHTA, FQGTGA. This CDR3 contains 15 residues. V lost 5 bases and J lost 0; bases outside the gene matches: 5. The CDR3 region has the DNA TGTGCCAGCAGCCTAATAGCGGGGGCCTCCTACGAGCAGTACTTC. It yields the protein CASSLIAGASYEQYF.

This sequence joins TRBV7-9 and TRBJ2-5; tentatively, D is TRBD1 (7 bases). Trimming stripped 5 bases from V and 5 bases from J, with 15 bases between. Per germline, CDR1 SEHNR and CDR2 FQNEAQ (reference sequence). The CDR3 is 14 amino acids. The CDR3 sequence: CASSPGGQYETQYF. The CDR3 DNA follows: TGTGCCAGCAGCCCCGGGGGACAGTACGAGACCCAGTACTTC.

This clone came up a few times. The V and J genes are TRBV7-9 and TRBJ1-6, with TRBD1 matching 10 bases. V lost 5 bases, J lost 14 bases, and 6 bases stayed unmatched. The CDR3 sequence is 13 residues long. Germline CDR1 and CDR2: SEHNR and FQNEAQ (reference sequence). In DNA form, the CDR3 reads TGTGCCAGCAGCCCCAGACAGGGGGCGGCCCTCCACTTT. The encoded protein is CASSPRQGAALHF.

The gene calls are TRBV24-1 and TRBJ2-1; 10 bases agree with TRBD2. The CDR3 consists of 15 residues. The V and J ends lost 12 bases and 4 bases, in that order; junction bases with no gene match: 11. CDR1 and CDR2 (germline): KGHDR, SFDVKD. The CDR3 DNA reads as TGTGCCGTCCAGGGAGCGGGAGGGGTTTACAATGAGCAGTTCTTC. Its protein is CAVQGAGGVYNEQFF.

The chain carries TRBV5-6 and TRBJ1-5; D is possibly TRBD1 (5 bases). Trimming removed 4 bases from V and 2 bases from J, with 16 bases in between. There are 16 residues in the CDR3. The V gene's germline CDR1 is SGHDT and CDR2 YYEEEE. CDR3 bases: TGTGCCAGCAGCCCGGGGGGGGTGTCTCGCAATCAGCCCCAGCATTTT. Its protein product is CASSPGGVSRNQPQHF.

This chain uses TRBV7-3 with TRBJ2-1, with 13 nucleotides matching TRBD2. CDR1 and CDR2 from the germline V gene are SGHTA and FQGTGA. The J segment lost 10 bases and the V segment lost 5 bases, leaving 8 bases of the junction unmatched. There are 15 residues in the CDR3. CDR3 bases: TGTGCCAGCAGCCCCAGGGGGGGACTAGCGGGAGAGCAGTTCTTC. This encodes CASSPRGGLAGEQFF.

J is TRBJ1-6 and V is TRBV19; 7 bases align to TRBD1. V gave up 7 bases and J gave up 5 bases; unmatched junction bases: 2. Germline V CDR1 and CDR2: LNHDA, SQIVND (reference sequence). The CDR3 runs 13 residues. CDR3 nucleotide sequence: TGTGCCAGTACCACAGGGGATAATTCACCCCTCCACTTT. Translating it yields CASTTGDNSPLHF.